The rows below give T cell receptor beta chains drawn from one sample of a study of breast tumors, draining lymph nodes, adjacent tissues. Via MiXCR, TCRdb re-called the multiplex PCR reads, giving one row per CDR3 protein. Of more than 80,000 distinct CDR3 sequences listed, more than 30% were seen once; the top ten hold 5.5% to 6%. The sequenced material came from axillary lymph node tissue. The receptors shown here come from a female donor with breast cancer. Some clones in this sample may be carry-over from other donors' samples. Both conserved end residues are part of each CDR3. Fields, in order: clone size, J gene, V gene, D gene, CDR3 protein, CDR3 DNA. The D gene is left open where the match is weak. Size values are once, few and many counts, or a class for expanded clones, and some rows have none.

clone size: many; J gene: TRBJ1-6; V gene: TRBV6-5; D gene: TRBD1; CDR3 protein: CASSRDRRSYNSPLHF; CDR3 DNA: TGTGCCAGCAGTCGGGACAGGCGCAGTTATAATTCACCCCTCCACTTT
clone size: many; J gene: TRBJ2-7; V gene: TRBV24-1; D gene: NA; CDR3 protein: CATSDTTGNAYEQYF; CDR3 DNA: TGTGCCACCAGTGACACGACAGGAAATGCCTACGAGCAGTACTTC
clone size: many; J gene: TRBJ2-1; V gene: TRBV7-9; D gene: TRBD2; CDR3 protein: CASSPGTSGGSSYNEQFF; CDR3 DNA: TGTGCCAGCAGCCCGGGGACTAGCGGGGGGAGCTCCTACAATGAGCAGTTCTTC
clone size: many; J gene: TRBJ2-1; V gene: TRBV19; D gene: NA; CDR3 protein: CASSILGFNYNEQFF; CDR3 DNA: TGTGCCAGTAGTATTCTGGGGTTCAACTACAATGAGCAGTTCTTC
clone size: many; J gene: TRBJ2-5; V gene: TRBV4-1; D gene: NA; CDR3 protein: CASSQDGSNQETQYF; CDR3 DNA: TGCGCCAGCAGCCAAGATGGTTCTAACCAAGAGACCCAGTACTTC
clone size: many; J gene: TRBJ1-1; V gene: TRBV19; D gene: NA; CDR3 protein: CASRSSMMNTEAFF; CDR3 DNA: TGTGCCAGTAGATCCAGTATGATGAACACTGAAGCTTTCTTT
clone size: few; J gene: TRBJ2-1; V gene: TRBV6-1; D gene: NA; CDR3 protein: CASSSMQGYNEQFF; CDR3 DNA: TGTGCCAGCAGTTCTATGCAGGGTTACAATGAGCAGTTCTTC
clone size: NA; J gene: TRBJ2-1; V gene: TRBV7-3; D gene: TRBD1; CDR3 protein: CASSRDRDNEQFF; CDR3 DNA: TGTGCCAGCAGCCGGGACAGGGACAATGAGCAGTTCTTC
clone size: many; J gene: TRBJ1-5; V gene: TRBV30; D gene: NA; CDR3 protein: CAWSVSGLLWRQPQHF; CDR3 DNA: TGTGCCTGGAGTGTGTCGGGTCTGCTTTGGCGTCAGCCCCAGCATTTT
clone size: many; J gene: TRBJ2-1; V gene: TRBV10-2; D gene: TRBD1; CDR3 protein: CASSDPGQGFNEQFF; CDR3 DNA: TGCGCCAGCAGTGACCCGGGACAGGGGTTCAATGAGCAGTTCTTC
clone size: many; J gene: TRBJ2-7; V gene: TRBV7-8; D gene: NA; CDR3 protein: CASSLGTNSYEQYF; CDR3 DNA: TGTGCCAGCAGCTTAGGGACTAACTCCTACGAGCAGTACTTC
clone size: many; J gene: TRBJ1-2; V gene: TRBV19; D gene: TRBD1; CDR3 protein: CASSMGQGSYGYTF; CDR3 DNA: TGTGCCAGTAGTATGGGACAGGGGAGCTATGGCTACACCTTC
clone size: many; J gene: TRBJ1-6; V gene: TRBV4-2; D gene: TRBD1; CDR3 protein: CASSPDRGRSPLHF; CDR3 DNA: TGTGCCAGCAGCCCGGACAGGGGGAGGTCACCCCTCCACTTT
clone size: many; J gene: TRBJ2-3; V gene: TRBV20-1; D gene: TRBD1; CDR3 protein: CSASVGTGLSDTQYF; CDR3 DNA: TGCAGTGCTAGCGTAGGGACAGGGCTATCAGATACGCAGTATTTT
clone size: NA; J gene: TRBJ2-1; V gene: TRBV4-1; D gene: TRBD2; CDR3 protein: CASSLGLAGGLGEQFF; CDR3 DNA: TGCGCCAGCAGCCTGGGACTAGCGGGGGGGCTGGGTGAGCAGTTCTTC
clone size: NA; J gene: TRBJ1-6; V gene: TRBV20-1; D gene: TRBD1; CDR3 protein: CSATTGHNSPLHF; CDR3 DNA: TGCAGTGCTACGACAGGGCATAATTCACCCCTCCACTTT
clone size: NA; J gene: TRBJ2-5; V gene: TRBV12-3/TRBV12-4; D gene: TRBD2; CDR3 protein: CASSRGLAGAQETQYF; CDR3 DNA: TGTGCCAGCAGCCGGGGACTAGCGGGGGCGCAAGAGACCCAGTACTTC
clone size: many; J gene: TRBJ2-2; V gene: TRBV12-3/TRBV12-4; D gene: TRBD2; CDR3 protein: CASQPGLAGAGGELFF; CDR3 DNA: TGTGCCAGCCAACCGGGACTAGCGGGGGCGGGCGGGGAGCTGTTTTTT
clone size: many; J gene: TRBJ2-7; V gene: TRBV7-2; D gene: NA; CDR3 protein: CASSLNVAREQYF; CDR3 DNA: TGTGCCAGCAGCTTAAACGTAGCCAGAGAGCAGTACTTC
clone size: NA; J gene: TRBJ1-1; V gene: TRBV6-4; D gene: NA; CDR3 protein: CASSASPGNTEAFF; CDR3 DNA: TGTGCCAGCAGTGCCTCCCCGGGGAACACTGAAGCTTTCTTT
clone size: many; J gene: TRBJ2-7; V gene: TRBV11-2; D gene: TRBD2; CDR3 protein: CASSPDLTSGIRYEQYF; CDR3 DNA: TGTGCCAGCAGCCCAGACCTGACTAGCGGGATTCGGTACGAGCAGTACTTC
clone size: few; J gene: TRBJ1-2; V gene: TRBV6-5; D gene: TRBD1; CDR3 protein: CASSHTGVGYTF; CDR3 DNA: TGTGCCAGCAGTCACACAGGGGTCGGCTACACCTTC
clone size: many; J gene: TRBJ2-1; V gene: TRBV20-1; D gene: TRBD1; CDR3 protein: CSAPTGARVNEQFF; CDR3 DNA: TGCAGTGCCCCGACAGGGGCGAGGGTCAATGAGCAGTTCTTC
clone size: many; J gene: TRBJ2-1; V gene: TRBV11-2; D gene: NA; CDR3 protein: CASSLGQQINEQFF; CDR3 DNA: TGTGCCAGCAGCTTAGGACAGCAAATCAATGAGCAGTTCTTC
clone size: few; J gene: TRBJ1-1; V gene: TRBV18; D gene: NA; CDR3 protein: CASSPMGNTEAFF; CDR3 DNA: TGTGCCAGCTCCCCGATGGGGAACACTGAAGCTTTCTTT
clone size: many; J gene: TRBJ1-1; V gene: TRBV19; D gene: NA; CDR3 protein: CASSDRQTLNTEAFF; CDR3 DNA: TGTGCCAGTAGCGACAGACAGACACTGAACACTGAAGCTTTCTTT
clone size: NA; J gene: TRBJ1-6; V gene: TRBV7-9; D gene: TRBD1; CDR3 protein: CASSSGTGLSPLHF; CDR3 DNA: TGTGCCAGCAGTTCCGGGACAGGGCTCTCACCCCTCCACTTT
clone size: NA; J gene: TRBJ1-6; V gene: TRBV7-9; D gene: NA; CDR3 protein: CASSLNGGESPLHF; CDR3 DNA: TGTGCCAGCAGCTTAAATGGGGGCGAATCACCCCTCCACTTT
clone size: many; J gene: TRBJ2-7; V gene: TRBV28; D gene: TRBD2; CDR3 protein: CATANGRFSYEQYF; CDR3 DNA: TGTGCCACCGCTAACGGGAGGTTCTCGTACGAGCAGTACTTC
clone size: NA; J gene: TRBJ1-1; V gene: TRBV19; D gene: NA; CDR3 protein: CASTKAVGGNTEAFF; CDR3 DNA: TGTGCCAGTACTAAGGCTGTGGGGGGGAACACTGAAGCTTTCTTT
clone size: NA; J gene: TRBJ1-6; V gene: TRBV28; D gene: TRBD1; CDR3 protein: CASSPIQGAYSNSPLHF; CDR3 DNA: TGTGCCAGCAGCCCGATACAGGGGGCCTACAGTAATTCACCCCTCCACTTT
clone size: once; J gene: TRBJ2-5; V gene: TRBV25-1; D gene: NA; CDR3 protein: CASSEWGGTDLQETQYF; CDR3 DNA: TGTGCCAGCAGTGAATGGGGGGGGACAGATCTCCAAGAGACCCAGTACTTC
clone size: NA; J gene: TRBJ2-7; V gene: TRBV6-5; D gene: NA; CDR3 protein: CASSRIGLTYEQHF; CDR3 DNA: TGTGCCAGCAGTCGGATAGGGTTAACCTACGAGCAGCACTTC
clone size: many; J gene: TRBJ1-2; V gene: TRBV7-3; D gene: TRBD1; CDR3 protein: CASSVGQGGSGYTF; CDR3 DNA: TGTGCCAGCAGCGTCGGACAGGGGGGGTCTGGCTACACCTTC
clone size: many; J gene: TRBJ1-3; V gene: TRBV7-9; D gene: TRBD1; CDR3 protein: CASSPGQGRLSGNTIYF; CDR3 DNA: TGTGCCAGCAGCCCAGGACAGGGTCGACTCTCTGGAAACACCATATATTTT
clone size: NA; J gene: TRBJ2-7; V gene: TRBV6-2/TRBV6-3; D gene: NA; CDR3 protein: CASSATGTEQYF; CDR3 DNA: TGTGCCAGCAGCGCCACAGGGACCGAGCAGTACTTC
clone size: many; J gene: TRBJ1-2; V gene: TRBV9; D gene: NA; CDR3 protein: CASSVARDSVPYGYTF; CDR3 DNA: TGTGCCAGCAGCGTAGCTCGCGACAGCGTTCCCTATGGCTACACCTTC
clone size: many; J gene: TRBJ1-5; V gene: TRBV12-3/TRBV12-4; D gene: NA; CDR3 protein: CAIDSDSNQPQHF; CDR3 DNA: TGTGCCATCGACAGCGATAGCAATCAGCCCCAGCATTTT
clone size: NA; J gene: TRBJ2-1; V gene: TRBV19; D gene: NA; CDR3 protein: CASRLGPPGEQFF; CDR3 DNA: TGTGCCAGTAGACTGGGGCCTCCGGGAGAGCAGTTCTTC
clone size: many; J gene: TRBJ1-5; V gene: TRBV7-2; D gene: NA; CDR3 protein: CASSLRGGLTDQPQHF; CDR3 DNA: TGTGCCAGCAGCTTAAGGGGGGGACTAACCGATCAGCCCCAGCATTTT
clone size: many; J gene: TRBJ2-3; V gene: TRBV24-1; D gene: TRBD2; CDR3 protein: CATSGTSGRAGTDTQYF; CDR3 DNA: TGTGCCACCTCTGGGACTAGCGGGAGGGCGGGCACAGATACGCAGTATTTT
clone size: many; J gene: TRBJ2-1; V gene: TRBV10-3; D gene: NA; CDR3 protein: CAIRDTHYDEQFF; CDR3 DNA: TGTGCCATCAGGGACACCCATTACGATGAGCAGTTCTTC
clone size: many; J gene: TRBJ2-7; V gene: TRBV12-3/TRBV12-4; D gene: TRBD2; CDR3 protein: CASSASSGSSYEQYF; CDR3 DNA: TGTGCCAGCAGCGCCTCTAGCGGGAGCTCCTACGAGCAGTACTTC
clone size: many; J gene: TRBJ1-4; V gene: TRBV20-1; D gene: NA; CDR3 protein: CSASERTNEKLFF; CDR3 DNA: TGCAGTGCTAGTGAACGGACTAATGAAAAACTGTTTTTT
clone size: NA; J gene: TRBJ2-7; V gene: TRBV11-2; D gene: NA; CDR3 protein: CASSSLRSPYEQHF; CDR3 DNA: TGTGCCAGCAGCTCTCTACGGAGTCCCTACGAGCAGCACTTC
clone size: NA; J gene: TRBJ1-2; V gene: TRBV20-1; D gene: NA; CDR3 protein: CGGAYGYTF; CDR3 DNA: TGCGGCGGGGCCTATGGCTACACCTTC
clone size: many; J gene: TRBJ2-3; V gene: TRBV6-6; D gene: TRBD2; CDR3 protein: CASSHPTSGRTDTQYF; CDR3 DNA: TGTGCCAGCAGTCACCCCACTAGCGGCCGCACAGATACGCAGTATTTT
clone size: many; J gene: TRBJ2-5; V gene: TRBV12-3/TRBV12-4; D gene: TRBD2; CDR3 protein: CASSLVAGLAGEETQYF; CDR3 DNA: TGTGCCAGCAGTCTCGTTGCTGGACTAGCGGGAGAAGAGACCCAGTACTTC